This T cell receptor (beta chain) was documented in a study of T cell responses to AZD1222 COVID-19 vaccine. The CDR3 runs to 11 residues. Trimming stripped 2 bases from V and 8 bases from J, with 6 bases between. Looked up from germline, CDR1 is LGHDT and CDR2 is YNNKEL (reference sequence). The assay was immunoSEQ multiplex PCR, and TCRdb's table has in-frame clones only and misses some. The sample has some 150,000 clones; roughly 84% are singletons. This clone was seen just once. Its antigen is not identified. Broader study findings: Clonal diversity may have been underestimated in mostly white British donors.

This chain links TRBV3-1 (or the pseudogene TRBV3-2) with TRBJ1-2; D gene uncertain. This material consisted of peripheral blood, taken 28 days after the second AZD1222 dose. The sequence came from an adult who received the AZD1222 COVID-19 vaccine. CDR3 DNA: TGTGCCAGCAGCCAATTTCAGGGCTACACCTTC. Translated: CASSQFQGYTF.